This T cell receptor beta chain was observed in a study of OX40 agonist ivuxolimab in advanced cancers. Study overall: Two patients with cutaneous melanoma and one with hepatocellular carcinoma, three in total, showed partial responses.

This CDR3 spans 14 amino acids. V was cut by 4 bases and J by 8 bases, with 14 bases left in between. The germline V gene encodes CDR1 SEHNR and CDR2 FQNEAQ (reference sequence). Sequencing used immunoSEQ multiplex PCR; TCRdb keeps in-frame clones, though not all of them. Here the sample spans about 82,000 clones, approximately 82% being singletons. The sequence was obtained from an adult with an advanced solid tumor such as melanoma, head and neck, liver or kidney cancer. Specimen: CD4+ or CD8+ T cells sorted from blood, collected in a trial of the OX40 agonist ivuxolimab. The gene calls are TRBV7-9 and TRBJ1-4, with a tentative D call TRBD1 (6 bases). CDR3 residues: CASSSRGASEKLFF. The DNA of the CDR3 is TGTGCCAGCAGCTCCCGGGGGGCTTCGGAAAAACTGTTTTTT.